Sequencing of this T cell receptor (beta chain) was carried out in a study of glioma-infiltrating T cells after dendritic cell vaccination. The CDR3 covers 17 residues. Per the germline V gene, CDR1 is SGHTA and CDR2 is FQGTGA. After removal of 5 bases from V and 9 bases from J, the junction contained 9 bases not matched to a gene. Input was approximately 2.2 ug genomic DNA, or all available if less. Only in-frame clones appear in the TCRdb table, and some are missing; sequencing was by immunoSEQ multiplex PCR. The repertoire holds roughly 90,000 clones, with over 75% as singletons. The origin of this receptor is a human donor with glioblastoma. The chain couples TRBV7-3 to TRBJ2-2, with 16 bases aligning to TRBD2. The sample here was blood, taken before dendritic cell vaccination. CDR3 loop: CASSPGGLAGGIRELFF. For the CDR3, the DNA is TGTGCCAGCAGCCCAGGGGGACTAGCGGGAGGGATTCGGGAGCTGTTTTTT.